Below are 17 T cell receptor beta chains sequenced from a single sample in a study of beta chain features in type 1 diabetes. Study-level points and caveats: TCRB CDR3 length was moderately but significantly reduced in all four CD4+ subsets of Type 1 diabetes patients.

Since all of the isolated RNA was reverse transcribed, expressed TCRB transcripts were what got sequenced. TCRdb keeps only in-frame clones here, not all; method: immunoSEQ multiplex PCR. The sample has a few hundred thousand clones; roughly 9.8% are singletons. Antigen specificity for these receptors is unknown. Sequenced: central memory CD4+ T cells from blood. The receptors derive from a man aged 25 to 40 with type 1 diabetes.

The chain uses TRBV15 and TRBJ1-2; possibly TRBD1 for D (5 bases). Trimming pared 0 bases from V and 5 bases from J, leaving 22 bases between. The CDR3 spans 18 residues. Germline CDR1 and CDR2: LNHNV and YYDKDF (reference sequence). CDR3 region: CATSREEGTVGGPYGYTF. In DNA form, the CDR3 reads TGTGCCACCAGCAGAGAGGAAGGGACGGTGGGAGGACCGTATGGCTACACCTTC. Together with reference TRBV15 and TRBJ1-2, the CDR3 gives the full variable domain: DAMVIQNPRYQVTQFGKPVTLSCSQTLNHNVMYWYQQKSSQAPKLLFHYYDKDFNNEADTPDNFQSRRPNTSFCFLDIRSPGLGDTAMYLCATSREEGTVGGPYGYTFGSGTRLTVV.

The CDR3 nucleotides are TGTGCCAGCAGCCGCGGGACTACGCACCAGTACTTC. Translated, it gives CASSRGTTHQYF. This sequence joins TRBV6-5 and TRBJ2-7, with 7 bases that match TRBD2. The CDR3 sequence is 12 residues long. Germline lookup yields CDR1 MNHEY and CDR2 SVGAGI. The V and J ends lost 6 bases and 10 bases, in that order; junction bases with no gene match: 9.

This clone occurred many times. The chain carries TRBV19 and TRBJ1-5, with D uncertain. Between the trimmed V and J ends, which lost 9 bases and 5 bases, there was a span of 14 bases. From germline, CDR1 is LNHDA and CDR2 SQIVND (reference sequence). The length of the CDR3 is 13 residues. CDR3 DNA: TGTGCCAGCTCATCCGTCGGGGATCAGCCCCAGCATTTT. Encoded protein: CASSSVGDQPQHF. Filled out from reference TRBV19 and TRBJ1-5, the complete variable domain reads DGGITQSPKYLFRKEGQNVTLSCEQNLNHDAMYWYRQDPGQGLRLIYYSQIVNDFQKGDIAEGYSVSREKKESFPLTVTSAQKNPTAFYLCASSSVGDQPQHFGDGTRLSIL.

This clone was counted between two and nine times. The CDR3 DNA reads TGTGCCAGCAGCCCCCTCACACAGGGACTCTCCTACGAGCAGTACTTC. Protein product: CASSPLTQGLSYEQYF. The J gene is TRBJ2-7, the V gene TRBV7-9; D may be TRBD1 or TRBD2 (6 bases each). The V end was cut by 5 bases, the J end by 0 bases, with 17 bases between. CDR1 is SEHNR, CDR2 FQNEAQ, per germline (reference sequence). The CDR3 spans 16 residues. The whole variable domain, filled in from reference TRBV7-9 and TRBJ2-7, reads DTGVSQNPRHKITKRGQNVTFRCDPISEHNRLYWYRQTLGQGPEFLTYFQNEAQLEKSRLLSDRFSAERPKGSFSTLEIQRTEQGDSAMYLCASSPLTQGLSYEQYFGPGTRLTVT.

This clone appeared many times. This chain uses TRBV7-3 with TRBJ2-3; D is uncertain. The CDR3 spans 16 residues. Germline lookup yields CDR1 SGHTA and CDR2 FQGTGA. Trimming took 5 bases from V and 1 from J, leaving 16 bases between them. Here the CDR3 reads CASSPSYVGGTDTQYF. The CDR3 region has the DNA TGTGCCAGCAGCCCATCCTATGTAGGTGGCACAGATACGCAGTATTTT.

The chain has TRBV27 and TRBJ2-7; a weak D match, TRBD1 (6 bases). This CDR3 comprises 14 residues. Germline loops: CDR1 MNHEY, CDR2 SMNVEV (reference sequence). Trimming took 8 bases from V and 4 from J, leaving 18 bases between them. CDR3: CASRSGSQGYEQYF. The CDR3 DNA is TGTGCCAGCCGCTCCGGGTCACAGGGTTACGAGCAGTACTTC.

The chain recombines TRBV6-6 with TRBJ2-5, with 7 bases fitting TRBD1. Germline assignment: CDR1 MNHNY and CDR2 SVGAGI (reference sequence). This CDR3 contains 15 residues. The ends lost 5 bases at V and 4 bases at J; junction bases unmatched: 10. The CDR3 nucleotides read TGTGCCAGCAGTCAGGCGACAGGGTATGGAGAGACCCAGTACTTC. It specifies CASSQATGYGETQYF.

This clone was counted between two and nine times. CDR3: CASSLVRARSGNTIYF. CDR3 bases: TGTGCCAGCAGCTTAGTGAGGGCCCGCTCTGGAAACACCATATATTTT. This sequence joins TRBV7-2 and TRBJ1-3, with D uncertain. Trimming cost V 1 base and J 0 bases, with 10 bases left between them. Germline CDR1 SGHTA, CDR2 FQGNSA. There are 16 residues in the CDR3.

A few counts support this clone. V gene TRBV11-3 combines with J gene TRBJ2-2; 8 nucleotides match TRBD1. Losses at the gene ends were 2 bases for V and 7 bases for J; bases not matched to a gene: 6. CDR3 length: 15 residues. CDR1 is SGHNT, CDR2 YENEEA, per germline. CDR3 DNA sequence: TGTGCCAGCAGCTTACAGGGGGCGCAAGGCGGGGAGCTGTTTTTT. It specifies CASSLQGAQGGELFF.

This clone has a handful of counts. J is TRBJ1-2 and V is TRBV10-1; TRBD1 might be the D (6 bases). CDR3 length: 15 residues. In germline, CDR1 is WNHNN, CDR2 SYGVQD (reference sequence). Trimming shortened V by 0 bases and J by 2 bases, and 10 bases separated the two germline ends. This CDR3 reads CASSESVGANYGYTF. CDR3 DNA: TGCGCCAGCAGTGAGTCGGTGGGGGCGAACTATGGCTACACCTTC.

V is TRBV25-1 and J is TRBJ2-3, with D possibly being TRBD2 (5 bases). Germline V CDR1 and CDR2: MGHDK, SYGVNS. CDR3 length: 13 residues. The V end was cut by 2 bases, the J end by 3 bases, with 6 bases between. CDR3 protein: CASSEGGTDTQYF. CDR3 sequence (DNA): TGTGCCAGCAGTGAAGGCGGGACAGATACGCAGTATTTT.

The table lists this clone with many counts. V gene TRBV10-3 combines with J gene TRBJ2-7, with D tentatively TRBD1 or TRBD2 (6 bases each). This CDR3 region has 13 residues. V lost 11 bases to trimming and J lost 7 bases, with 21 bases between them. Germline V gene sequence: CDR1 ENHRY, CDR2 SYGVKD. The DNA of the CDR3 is TGTGCCGGGGGCGGGACCGCTCGTGAGGAGCAGTACTTC. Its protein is CAGGGTAREEQYF.

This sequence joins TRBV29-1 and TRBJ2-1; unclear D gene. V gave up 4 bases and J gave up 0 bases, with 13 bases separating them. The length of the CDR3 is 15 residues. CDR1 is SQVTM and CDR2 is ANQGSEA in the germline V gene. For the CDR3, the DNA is TGCAGCGTTGGGTTTGGGCCCAGCTCCTACAATGAGCAGTTCTTC. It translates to CSVGFGPSSYNEQFF.

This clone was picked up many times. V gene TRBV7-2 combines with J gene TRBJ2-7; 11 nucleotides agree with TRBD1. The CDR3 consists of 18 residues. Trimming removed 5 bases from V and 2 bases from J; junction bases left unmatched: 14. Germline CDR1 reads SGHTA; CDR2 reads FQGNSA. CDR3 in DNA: TGTGCCAGCAGCATACGATGGGGGACAGGGGGTGCCACCTACGAGCAGTACTTC. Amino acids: CASSIRWGTGGATYEQYF.

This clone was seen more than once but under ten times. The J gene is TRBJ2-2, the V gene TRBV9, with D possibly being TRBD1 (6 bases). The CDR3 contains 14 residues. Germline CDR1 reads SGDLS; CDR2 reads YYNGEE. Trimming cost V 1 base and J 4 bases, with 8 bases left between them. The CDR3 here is CASSVTGSTGELFF. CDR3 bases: TGTGCCAGCAGCGTAACAGGGTCCACCGGGGAGCTGTTTTTT.

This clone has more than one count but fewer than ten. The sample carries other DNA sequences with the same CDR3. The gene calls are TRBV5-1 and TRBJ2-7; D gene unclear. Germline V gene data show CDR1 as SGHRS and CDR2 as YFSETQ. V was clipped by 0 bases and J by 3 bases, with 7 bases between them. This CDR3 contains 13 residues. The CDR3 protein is CASSLASYYEQYF. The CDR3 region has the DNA TGCGCCAGCAGCTTGGCCTCGTACTACGAGCAGTACTTC.

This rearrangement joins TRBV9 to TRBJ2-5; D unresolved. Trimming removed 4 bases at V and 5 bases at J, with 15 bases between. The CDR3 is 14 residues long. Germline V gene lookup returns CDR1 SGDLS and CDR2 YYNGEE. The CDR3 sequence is CASSLDLWSETQYF. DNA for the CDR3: TGTGCCAGCAGCTTAGATCTCTGGTCGGAGACCCAGTACTTC. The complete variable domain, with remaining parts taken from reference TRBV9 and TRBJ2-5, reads DSGVTQTPKHLITATGQRVTLRCSPRSGDLSVYWYQQSLDQGLQFLIQYYNGEERAKGNILERFSAQQFPDLHSELNLSSLELGDSALYFCASSLDLWSETQYFGPGTRLLVL.